These 4 T cell receptor beta chains originate from one sample sequenced in a study of T cell clonotyping in hematopoietic cell transplantation. Sequencing used immunoSEQ multiplex PCR; TCRdb keeps in-frame clones, though not all of them. The sample comprises roughly 5,300 clones, approximately 68% of which are singletons, and about 26% rests with the top ten. Sequencing used PBMCs, obtained 180 days after allogeneic stem cell transplant. The receptors stem from a male patient aged 45-60 years who had an allogeneic stem cell transplant from an unrelated donor, so the T cells may come from the graft donor. Some clones in this sample may be carry-over from other donors' samples.

This clone was found a few times. The chain recombines TRBV2 with TRBJ1-3; D uncertain. V dropped 2 bases and J dropped 1 base, with 9 bases sitting between them. Per germline, CDR1 SNHLY and CDR2 FYNNEI. The CDR3 runs to 15 residues. The CDR3 region is CASSEWVGSGNTIYF. The CDR3 nucleotides are TGTGCCAGCAGTGAATGGGTAGGGTCTGGAAACACCATATATTTT.

The V call is TRBV6-6, the J call TRBJ1-2; D remains unclear. With 6 bases removed from V and 4 bases from J, the gap between germline ends came to 15 bases. The germline V gene encodes CDR1 MNHNY and CDR2 SVGAGI (reference sequence). This CDR3 spans 14 amino acids. This chain's CDR3 is CASSPHTDGYGYTF. CDR3 sequence (DNA): TGTGCCAGCAGCCCCCATACAGACGGCTATGGCTACACCTTC.

V gene TRBV10-3 combines with J gene TRBJ1-1; D is perhaps TRBD1 (5 bases). The germline V gene encodes CDR1 ENHRY and CDR2 SYGVKD. The CDR3 runs 15 residues. V was clipped by 4 bases and J by 3 bases, with 15 bases between them. The CDR3 loop reads CAISVGGVVHTEAFF. The CDR3 DNA reads as TGTGCCATCAGTGTCGGGGGTGTGGTCCACACTGAAGCTTTCTTT.

The rearrangement joins TRBV27 to TRBJ2-7, with D maybe TRBD2 (6 bases). CDR1 and CDR2 from the germline V gene are MNHEY and SMNVEV (reference sequence). The CDR3 is made up of 16 amino acids. With 0 bases removed from V and 5 bases from J, the gap between germline ends came to 17 bases. Here the CDR3 reads CASSLSRGYLIDEQYF. The DNA of the CDR3 is TGTGCCAGCAGTTTATCACGGGGGTATCTGATCGACGAGCAGTACTTC.